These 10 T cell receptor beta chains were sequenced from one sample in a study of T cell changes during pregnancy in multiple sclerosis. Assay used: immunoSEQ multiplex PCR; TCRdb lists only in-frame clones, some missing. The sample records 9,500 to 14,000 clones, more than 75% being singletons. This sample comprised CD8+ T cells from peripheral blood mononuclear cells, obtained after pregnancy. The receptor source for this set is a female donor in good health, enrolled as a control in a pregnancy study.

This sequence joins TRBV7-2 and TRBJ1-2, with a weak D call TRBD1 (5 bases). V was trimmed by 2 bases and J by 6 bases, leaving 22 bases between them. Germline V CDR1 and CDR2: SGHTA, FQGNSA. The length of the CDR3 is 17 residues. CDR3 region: CASSLKQIRRGSDGYTF. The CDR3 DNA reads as TGTGCCAGCAGCTTAAAACAGATCCGACGGGGGTCAGATGGCTACACCTTC.

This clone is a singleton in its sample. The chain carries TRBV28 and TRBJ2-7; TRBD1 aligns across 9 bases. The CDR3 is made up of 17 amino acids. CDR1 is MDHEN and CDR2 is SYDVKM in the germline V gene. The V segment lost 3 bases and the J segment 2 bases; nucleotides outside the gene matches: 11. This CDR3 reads CASSFAPPGQGTYEQYF. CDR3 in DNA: TGTGCCAGCAGTTTCGCCCCTCCGGGACAGGGAACCTACGAGCAGTACTTC. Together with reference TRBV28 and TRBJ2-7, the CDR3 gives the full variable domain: DVKVTQSSRYLVKRTGEKVFLECVQDMDHENMFWYRQDPGLGLRLIYFSYDVKMKEKGDIPEGYSVSREKKERFSLILESASTNQTSMYLCASSFAPPGQGTYEQYFGPGTRLTVT.

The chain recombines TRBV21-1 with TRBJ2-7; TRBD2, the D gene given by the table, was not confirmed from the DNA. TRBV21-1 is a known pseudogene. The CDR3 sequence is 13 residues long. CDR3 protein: CASRTGGAREQYF. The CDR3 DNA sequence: TGTGCCAGCAGGACCGGGGGGGCGCGCGAGCAGTACTTC.

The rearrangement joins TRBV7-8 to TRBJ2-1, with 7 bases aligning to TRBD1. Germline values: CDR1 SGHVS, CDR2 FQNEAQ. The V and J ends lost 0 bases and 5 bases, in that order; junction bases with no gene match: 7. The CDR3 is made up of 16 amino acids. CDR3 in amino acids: CASSLAGKRGHNEQFF. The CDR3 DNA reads TGTGCCAGCAGCTTAGCAGGGAAAAGGGGGCACAATGAGCAGTTCTTC.

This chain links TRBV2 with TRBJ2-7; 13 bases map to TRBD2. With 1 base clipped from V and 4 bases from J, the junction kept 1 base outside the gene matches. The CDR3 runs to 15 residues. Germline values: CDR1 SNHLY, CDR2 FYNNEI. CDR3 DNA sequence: TGTGCCAGCAGTGAAGGGACTAGCGGGAGTTACGAGCAGTACTTC. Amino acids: CASSEGTSGSYEQYF.

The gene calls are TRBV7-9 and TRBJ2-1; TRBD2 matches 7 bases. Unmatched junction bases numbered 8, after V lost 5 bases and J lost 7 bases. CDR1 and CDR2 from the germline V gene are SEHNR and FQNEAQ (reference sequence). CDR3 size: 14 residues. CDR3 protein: CASSHAAGWNEQFF. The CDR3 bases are TGTGCCAGCAGCCACGCAGCGGGATGGAATGAGCAGTTCTTC.

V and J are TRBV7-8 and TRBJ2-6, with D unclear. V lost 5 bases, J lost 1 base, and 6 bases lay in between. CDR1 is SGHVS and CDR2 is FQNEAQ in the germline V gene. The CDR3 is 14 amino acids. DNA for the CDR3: TGTGCCAGCAGCCTCGAGTCTGGGGCCAACGTCCTGACTTTC. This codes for CASSLESGANVLTF.

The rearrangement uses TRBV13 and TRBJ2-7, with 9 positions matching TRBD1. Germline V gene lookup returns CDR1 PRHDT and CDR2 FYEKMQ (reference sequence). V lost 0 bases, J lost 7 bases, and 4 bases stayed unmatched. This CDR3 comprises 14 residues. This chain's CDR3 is CASSLGTGGGEQYF. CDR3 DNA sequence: TGTGCCAGCAGCTTAGGGACAGGGGGTGGGGAGCAGTACTTC.

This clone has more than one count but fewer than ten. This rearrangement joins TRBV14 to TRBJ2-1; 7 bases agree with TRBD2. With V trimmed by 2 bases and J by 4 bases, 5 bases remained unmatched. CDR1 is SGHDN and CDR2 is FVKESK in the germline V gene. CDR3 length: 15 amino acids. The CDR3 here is CASSQWAGAYNEQFF. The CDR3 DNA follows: TGTGCCAGCAGCCAATGGGCGGGAGCTTACAATGAGCAGTTCTTC.

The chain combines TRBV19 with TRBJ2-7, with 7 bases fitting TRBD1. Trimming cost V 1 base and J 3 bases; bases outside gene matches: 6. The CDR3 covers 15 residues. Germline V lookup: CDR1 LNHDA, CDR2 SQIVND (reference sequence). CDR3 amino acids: CASSIGEGGSYEQYF. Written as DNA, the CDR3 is TGTGCCAGTAGTATAGGGGAAGGGGGCAGCTACGAGCAGTACTTC.